One sample yielded the 19 T cell receptor beta chains listed below, sequenced in a study of cytomegalovirus exposure and HLA in healthy donors. Profiling relied on immunoSEQ multiplex PCR, and the TCRdb table lists in-frame clones only, not all of them. Of more than 90,000 clones listed, about 91% were seen once; the top ten hold more than 1.5%. Sequenced input: PBMCs. All receptors derive from a man younger than 35 in good health and CMV-seronegative.

The CDR3 sequence: CASSLFSSRVTSEQYF. CDR3 DNA: TGTGCCAGCAGCTTATTCTCTTCCAGGGTTACCTCCGAGCAGTACTTC. This rearrangement joins TRBV11-2 to TRBJ2-7; weak D call: TRBD1 (5 bases). Trimming stripped 2 bases from V and 6 bases from J, with 20 bases between. The CDR3 consists of 16 residues. CDR1 is SGHAT and CDR2 is FQNNGV in the germline V gene.

The V call is TRBV21-1, the J call TRBJ1-1; TRBD1, the D gene given by the table, was not confirmed from the DNA. TRBV21-1 is classified as a pseudogene. CDR3 length: 17 amino acids. CDR3 sequence reads: CASSKVRTGQMNTEAFF. In nucleotides, the CDR3 is TGTGCCAGCAGCAAAGTTCGGACAGGGCAGATGAACACTGAAGCTTTCTTT.

The sample holds a few counts of this clone. CDR3 loop: CASTLTSGVYEQYF. For the CDR3, the DNA is TGCGCCAGCACTTTGACTAGCGGAGTCTACGAGCAGTACTTC. The chain links TRBV5-1 to TRBJ2-7; 9 bases map to TRBD2. With 6 bases clipped from V and 3 bases from J, the junction kept 7 bases outside the gene matches. Germline V gives CDR1 SGHRS, CDR2 YFSETQ. The CDR3 runs to 14 residues.

The V call is TRBV25-1, the J call TRBJ2-7; 8 bases fit TRBD2. With V trimmed by 4 bases and J by 2 bases, 10 bases remained unmatched. CDR3 length equals 16 residues. The germline gives CDR1 MGHDK, CDR2 SYGVNS. CDR3 region: CASSGLSGSTTYEQYF. The CDR3 DNA reads TGTGCCAGCAGTGGGCTGAGCGGGAGTACCACCTACGAGCAGTACTTC.

The chain employs TRBV28 and TRBJ2-7; possible D gene TRBD2, 6 bases. The CDR3 is 13 amino acids. Trimming stripped 8 bases from V and 4 bases from J, with 15 bases between. Germline CDR1 is MDHEN and CDR2 is SYDVKM. The CDR3 DNA sequence: TGTGCCAGCGAGGGGACGCGGGGATACGAGCAGTACTTC. The encoded protein is CASEGTRGYEQYF.

The chain employs TRBV15 and TRBJ2-2; maybe TRBD1 (6 bases). The CDR3 is 13 amino acids. Germline V gene sequence: CDR1 LNHNV, CDR2 YYDKDF (reference sequence). The V end lost 11 bases, the J end lost 1 base, and 11 bases lay between the germline ends. The CDR3 nucleotides are TGTGCCGCCGGGACAAAGAACACCGGGGAGCTGTTTTTT. This codes for CAAGTKNTGELFF.

The V and J genes are TRBV11-2 and TRBJ2-5; 9 nucleotides align to TRBD2. CDR3 length: 15 amino acids. Germline V lookup: CDR1 SGHAT, CDR2 FQNNGV. V was pared by 2 bases and J by 0 bases, with 1 base of the junction left unmatched. CDR3: CASSLTSGYQETQYF. The CDR3 DNA reads as TGTGCCAGCAGCTTAACTAGCGGGTACCAAGAGACCCAGTACTTC.

The genes are TRBV4-3 and TRBJ2-3, with D possibly matching TRBD1 (5 bases). Germline assignment: CDR1 LGHNA and CDR2 YSLEER. The CDR3 runs 19 residues. V was pared by 0 bases and J by 1 base, with 20 bases between. The CDR3 nucleotides are TGCGCCAGCAGCCAAGACCGGCTAAACAGGTTCAGTCGCACAGATACGCAGTATTTT. Amino acid sequence: CASSQDRLNRFSRTDTQYF.

The J gene is TRBJ2-1, the V gene TRBV7-9, with 8 bases identical to TRBD2. Losses at the gene ends were 0 bases for V and 13 bases for J; bases not matched to a gene: 5. CDR3 length equals 13 residues. Germline CDR1 SEHNR, CDR2 FQNEAQ (reference sequence). The chain's CDR3 is CASSLAGTSDQFF. The CDR3 DNA reads as TGTGCCAGCAGCTTAGCCGGGACTAGTGATCAGTTCTTC. Filled out from reference TRBV7-9 and TRBJ2-1, the complete variable domain reads DTGVSQNPRHKITKRGQNVTFRCDPISEHNRLYWYRQTLGQGPEFLTYFQNEAQLEKSRLLSDRFSAERPKGSFSTLEIQRTEQGDSAMYLCASSLAGTSDQFFGPGTRLTVL.

This rearrangement joins TRBV28 to TRBJ1-2; D gene uncertain. Germline lookup yields CDR1 MDHEN and CDR2 SYDVKM. V was trimmed by 2 bases and J by 7 bases, leaving 11 bases between them. The CDR3 contains 13 residues. The CDR3 DNA follows: TGTGCCAGCAGTTTAGTATCCACCGGTGGCTACACCTTC. Translated, it gives CASSLVSTGGYTF.

This clone turned up a few times. This rearrangement joins TRBV18 to TRBJ1-5; a possible D gene is TRBD1 (6 bases). The CDR3 totals 12 residues. From germline, CDR1 is KGHSH and CDR2 LQKENI. The germline V and J ends were trimmed by 6 bases and 5 bases, with 8 bases remaining between them. The CDR3 region has the DNA TGTGCCAGCTCGACAGGCGATCAGCCCCAGCATTTT. This codes for CASSTGDQPQHF.

V is TRBV4-3 and J is TRBJ2-7, with TRBD1 as a possible D gene (6 bases). V was shortened by 0 bases and J by 4 bases, with 19 bases between the two germline ends. In germline, CDR1 is LGHNA, CDR2 YSLEER. This CDR3 region has 17 residues. The CDR3 sequence: CASSQDKGVQSRYEQYF. The CDR3 DNA reads TGCGCCAGCAGCCAAGATAAGGGGGTTCAATCCCGTTACGAGCAGTACTTC.

The V gene is TRBV11-3, the J gene TRBJ2-1, with TRBD2 matching 10 bases. Trimming removed 5 bases from V and 4 bases from J; junction bases left unmatched: 2. In germline, CDR1 is SGHNT, CDR2 YENEEA. This CDR3 comprises 14 residues. The CDR3 nucleotides are TGTGCCAGCAGCACTAGCGGGGCTTACAATGAGCAGTTCTTC. Protein product: CASSTSGAYNEQFF.

This rearrangement joins TRBV5-1 to TRBJ1-2; perhaps TRBD1 as D (5 bases). V gave up 4 bases and J gave up 2 bases, with 15 bases separating them. CDR3 length equals 15 residues. CDR1 is SGHRS and CDR2 is YFSETQ in the germline V gene. The CDR3 spells CASSLWTSANYGYTF. Written as DNA, the CDR3 is TGCGCCAGCAGCCTGTGGACATCTGCAAACTATGGCTACACCTTC.

This clone was seen a single time. In DNA form, the CDR3 reads TGCGCCAGCAGCTTGAGAACCGGGACTAGCGGGAGAGACTACGAGCAGTACTTC. Translation: CASSLRTGTSGRDYEQYF. This chain uses TRBV5-1 with TRBJ2-7; 14 nucleotides agree with TRBD2. The junction had 9 bases not matched to a gene; V was cut back by 1 base and J by 3 bases. Germline V lookup: CDR1 SGHRS, CDR2 YFSETQ. The CDR3 length is 18 residues. Full variable domain (rest looked up from reference TRBV5-1 and TRBJ2-7): KAGVTQTPRYLIKTRGQQVTLSCSPISGHRSVSWYQQTPGQGLQFLFEYFSETQRNKGNFPGRFSGRQFSNSRSEMNVSTLELGDSALYLCASSLRTGTSGRDYEQYFGPGTRLTVT.

This clone was seen once. CDR3 nucleotides: TGTGCCAGCAGTGACGTTTCCGGGACAGGGTTTAATCAGCCCCAGCATTTT. Encoded protein: CASSDVSGTGFNQPQHF. The chain employs TRBV6-1 and TRBJ1-5; 9 nucleotides agree with TRBD1. CDR1 and CDR2 from the germline V gene are MNHNS and SASEGT. J was trimmed by 4 bases and V by 3 bases; bases with no gene match: 10. The CDR3 consists of 17 residues.

The rearrangement joins TRBV9 to TRBJ1-2; no clear D. This CDR3 contains 20 residues. The germline V and J ends were trimmed by 0 bases and 2 bases, with 26 bases remaining between them. Per the germline V gene, CDR1 is SGDLS and CDR2 is YYNGEE. The CDR3 spells CASSVVNFLAGHYPNYGYTF. For the CDR3, the DNA is TGTGCCAGCAGCGTAGTTAATTTTCTGGCAGGCCATTATCCGAACTATGGCTACACCTTC.

The CDR3 reads CSVRKRDNEQFF. CDR3 nucleotide sequence: TGCAGCGTCCGAAAAAGAGACAATGAGCAGTTCTTC. The rearrangement joins TRBV29-1 to TRBJ2-1; D remains unclear. The V gene's germline CDR1 is SQVTM and CDR2 ANQGSEA. This CDR3 is 12 amino acids long. The germline V and J ends were trimmed by 6 bases and 5 bases, with 11 bases remaining between them.

Remarks on this clone: Germline is not matched at one junction end, which may reflect a read error. The chain couples TRBV7-2 to TRBJ2-2; D ambiguous. Looked up from germline, CDR1 is SGHTA and CDR2 is FQGNSA. This CDR3 is built from 13 residues. The CDR3 spells CASSLAYTVELFF. The CDR3 DNA is TGTGCCAGCAGCCTGGCATACACCGTGGAGCTGTTTTTT.